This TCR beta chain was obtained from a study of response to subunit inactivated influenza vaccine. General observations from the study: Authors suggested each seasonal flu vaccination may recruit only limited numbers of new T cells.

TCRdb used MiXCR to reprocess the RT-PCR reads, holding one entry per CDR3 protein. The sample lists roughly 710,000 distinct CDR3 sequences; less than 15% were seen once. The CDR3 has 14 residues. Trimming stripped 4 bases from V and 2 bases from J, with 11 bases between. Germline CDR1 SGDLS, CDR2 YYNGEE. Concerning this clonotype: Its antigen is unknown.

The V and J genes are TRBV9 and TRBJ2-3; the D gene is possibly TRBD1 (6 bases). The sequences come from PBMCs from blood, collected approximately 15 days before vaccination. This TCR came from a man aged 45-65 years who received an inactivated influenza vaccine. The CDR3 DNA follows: TGTGCCAGCAGCAGCCGGGACAACACAGATACGCAGTATTTT. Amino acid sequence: CASSSRDNTDTQYF.